This is a list of T cell receptor beta chains from one sample in a study of cytomegalovirus exposure and HLA in healthy donors. Produced via immunoSEQ multiplex PCR; TCRdb's table is partial and in-frame only. The table lists approximately 260,000 clones, roughly 91% of them singletons. Sequencing was carried out using PBMCs. These receptors were collected from a girl aged 2-10 years in good health and CMV-seronegative. CDR3s include the opening cysteine and the closing phenylalanine or tryptophan. D genes are given only for firm matches. Some rows have no size entry. The others give once, few or many, or a class for an expanded clone.

>TRBJ2-5|-|TRBV5-6|-
CASSPLGPGETQYF
TGTGCCAGCAGCCCCCTGGGTCCGGGGGAGACCCAGTACTTC
>TRBJ2-7|-|TRBV27|-
CASRTLGQGDYEQYF
TGTGCCAGCAGGACCTTAGGACAAGGAGACTACGAGCAGTACTTC
>TRBJ2-7|-|TRBV6-1|TRBD2
CASSRGLAGYEQYF
TGTGCCAGCAGTCGAGGACTAGCGGGATACGAGCAGTACTTC
>TRBJ2-5|-|TRBV10-3|-
CAISLRLEETQYF
TGTGCCATCAGCCTTAGACTGGAAGAGACCCAGTACTTC
>TRBJ2-2|-|TRBV27|TRBD2
CASSSRLAPNTGELFF
TGTGCCAGCAGTTCCAGACTAGCCCCGAACACCGGGGAGCTGTTTTTT
>TRBJ1-5|-|TRBV28|-
CASRVTGNQPQHF
TGTGCCAGCAGGGTCACAGGGAATCAGCCCCAGCATTTT
>TRBJ2-7|-|TRBV29-1|-
CSVEAHYEQYF
TGCAGCGTTGAGGCCCATTACGAGCAGTACTTC
>TRBJ2-7|-|TRBV6-5|-
CASSSIDSRTYEQYF
TGTGCCAGCAGTTCAATAGACTCACGTACCTACGAGCAGTACTTC
>TRBJ2-7|-|TRBV5-1|-
CASSLDVGAKTYEQYF
TGCGCCAGCAGCTTGGATGTAGGGGCAAAAACCTACGAGCAGTACTTC
>TRBJ2-2|-|TRBV19|-
CASSIMVTVSTGELFF
TGTGCCAGTAGTATTATGGTGACAGTCAGTACCGGGGAGCTGTTTTTT
>TRBJ2-1|-|TRBV7-8|TRBD2
CASSPKPLGLAGGDSYNEQFF
TGTGCCAGCAGCCCTAAACCCCTCGGACTAGCGGGAGGGGACTCCTACAATGAGCAGTTCTTC
>TRBJ2-7|-|TRBV19|-
CASSSTGEYEQYF
TGTGCCAGTAGTAGTACCGGGGAGTACGAGCAGTACTTC
>TRBJ2-5|-|TRBV5-4|-
CASSSTRDTETQYF
TGTGCCAGCAGCTCCACACGGGACACGGAGACCCAGTACTTC
>TRBJ2-3|-|TRBV27|-
CASRRGLATDTQYF
TGTGCCAGCAGACGGGGTCTAGCCACAGATACGCAGTATTTT
>TRBJ1-5|-|TRBV27|TRBD1
CASRAGDSVGNQPQHF
TGTGCCAGCAGAGCCGGGGACAGTGTCGGCAATCAGCCCCAGCATTTT
>TRBJ2-2|-|TRBV28|-
CASHSFTATGELFF
TGTGCCAGCCACTCATTTACAGCCACCGGGGAGCTGTTTTTT
>TRBJ1-4|-|TRBV18|TRBD1
CASSLGQLNEKLFF
TGTGCCAGCTCATTGGGACAGCTGAATGAAAAACTGTTTTTT
>TRBJ1-6|-|TRBV4-2|-
CASSRGGGSYNSPLHF
TGTGCCAGCAGCCGGGGGGGAGGGTCCTATAATTCACCCCTCCACTTT
>TRBJ1-6|-|TRBV9|TRBD1
CASSSSRQGAYSPLHF
TGTGCCAGCAGCTCATCCCGACAGGGGGCATATTCACCCCTCCACTTT
>TRBJ2-3|-|TRBV7-2|-
CASSPRQPRADTQYF
TGTGCCAGCAGCCCCAGACAGCCTCGAGCAGATACGCAGTATTTT
>TRBJ1-5|once|TRBV2|-
CASSEQGMGSNQPQHF
TGTGCCAGCAGTGAGCAGGGTATGGGGAGCAATCAGCCCCAGCATTTT
>TRBJ1-3|once|TRBV7-6|TRBD1
CASSNRQRDRPGNTIYF
TGTGCCAGCAGCAACCGACAACGGGACAGGCCTGGAAACACCATATATTTT
>TRBJ1-3|-|TRBV28|-
CASSLLAAPTGNTIYF
TGTGCCAGCAGTTTGTTGGCAGCGCCCACTGGAAACACCATATATTTT
>TRBJ2-1|-|TRBV25-1|TRBD2
CASANSGGTSYNEQFF
TGTGCCAGCGCGAATAGCGGGGGTACCTCCTACAATGAGCAGTTCTTC
>TRBJ2-2|-|TRBV28|TRBD1
CASSRGQGYFLLANTGELFF
TGTGCCAGCAGCCGGGGACAGGGCTACTTCCTTCTAGCGAACACCGGGGAGCTGTTTTTT
>TRBJ2-1|-|TRBV19|TRBD2
CASSLRLAGRHEQFF
TGTGCCAGTAGTTTAAGACTAGCGGGGAGGCATGAGCAGTTCTTC
>TRBJ2-6|-|TRBV30|-
CAWSLGINRGANVLTF
TGTGCCTGGAGTTTGGGTATAAACAGGGGGGCCAACGTCCTGACTTTC
>TRBJ2-3|-|TRBV27|TRBD1
CARDRDRESTDTQYF
TGTGCCAGGGACCGGGACAGGGAAAGCACAGATACGCAGTATTTT